Given below is one T cell receptor beta chain in context. Its antigen is unknown. Base quality data are lacking; no much larger clone is found one base away. These data originate in a study of shared clonotypes between healthy human individuals (dated by TCRdb to 2018 to 2021). About the full investigation: The cohort comprised a couple of women and a few men aged 18 to 49 years. For each donor, CD4 naive and CD4 memory were each run on three plates, CD8 naive on two plates, and CD8 memory on one plate. To estimate repertoire size and how much clonotype sharing occurs between individuals, the study deeply sequenced the blood TCR repertoires of five healthy adults. To increase sequencing depth and limit assay-specific biases, TCR repertoire library preparation and sequencing were carried out by different laboratories using diverse techniques. Between about 0.9 and 8.9 billion PBMCs per donor were obtained by leukapheresis. Study-wide findings and limitations: Based on pairwise subsampling, the degree of clonotype sharing among donors was expected to be affected by sequencing depth. When several donors were compared, the shared fraction of clonotypes was about 5.5% for naive CD4, around 3.6% for naive CD8, roughly 2.5% for memory CD4, and 0.4% for memory CD8. Clonotypes shared by all four sorted-subset donors showed higher generation probabilities than non-shared clonotypes. Sampling was restricted to blood, and TCR repertoires in tissue are likely to differ from TCR repertoires in blood. Estimated clonotype richness was generally larger for naive than for memory subsets. Because the study included only a small number of donors, the genetic and exposure-history diversity represented was limited. Even with the large sequencing depth, rarefaction of the sorted-subset datasets indicated that sequencing was incomplete.

Relative to germline, V is 2 bases shorter and J is 1 base shorter, with 14 bases between their ends. The CDR3, from cysteine to phenylalanine, totals 15 residues. Kept here is only the CDR3 DNA, which spans 45 bases and is read in frame from base 1. Reading the germline V gene (reference sequence) gives CDR1 GTSNPN and CDR2 SVGIG. TCR CDR3 regions were amplified from genomic DNA by multiplex PCR using the deep immunoSEQ assay. Genomic DNA extracted from each cell subset was distributed evenly over all wells of several immunoSEQ 96-well plates, and each plate served as one replicate. For sorted subsets, each replicate PCR was loaded with 150 to 250 ng genomic DNA, equivalent to 30,000 or so T cell genomes. The purified libraries were quantified using a Qubit 3.0 fluorometer, sized with a Bioanalyzer 2100, and then quantified again using the KAPA Library Quantification kit. Every immunoSEQ 96-well plate was sequenced on a dedicated single-read 150-cycle Illumina NextSeq 550 flow cell. As for the authors' bioinformatics: Because the immunoSEQ output included only junctional sequences and no quality scores, the filtering could not be the same as the filtering used for full-length reads. To assign V/J genes and CDR3, sequences were annotated using PyIR, a Python wrapper for IgBLAST v1.9, with IMGT germline references. Reads were removed for weak V/J assignments (E-value above 1e-6), missing CDR3, stop codons, out-of-frame junctions, or ambiguous translated residues. V3J clonotypes were defined as sequences sharing the same inferred V gene, J gene, and CDR3 amino acid sequence. Percentage overlap between repertoires was calculated by dividing the number of shared unique clonotypes by the size of the smaller repertoire. Repertoire richness was assessed with RTK rarefaction, the Chao1 estimator, and Recon v2.1 estimates of unobserved clonotypes. Generation probabilities were computed with OLGA for all TCRbeta clonotypes obtained by the gDNA method from a handful of donors. TCRdb re-hosts the immuneACCESS table, in-frame sequences only. Its copies lack some clones; in the studies checked, an unresolved V gene accounts for under half of them, and the cause for the rest is not known. Clone size and the V and J calls come from that table; the DNA yielded D and trimming. This sample lists roughly 1,800,000 clones; about 95% were detected once. The top ten constitute roughly 1% of the sample.

CD8 naive samples consisted of CD45RO-negative cells that were positively selected for CCR7, yielding a CD45RA+CCR7+ population without TemRA cells. The donors were healthy, HIV-negative adults who had no recently reported acute infections or vaccinations. All donors were Caucasian adults living in Nashville, Tennessee, USA. Blood was collected by leukapheresis, and PBMCs were isolated by Ficoll-Histopaque density gradient centrifugation and then cryopreserved in liquid nitrogen vapor phase. Purity and quantity of every magnetically sorted T cell population were checked by analytical flow cytometry. Genomic DNA was isolated from each sorted fraction and quantified by UV absorbance on a Nanodrop 2000c.

This TCR derives from a man aged 18 to 30 in good health. The V and J segments used are TRBV30 and TRBJ1-2; possibly the D gene is TRBD1, per 5 matching bases. The sequenced material came from naive CD8+ T cells sorted from blood. The cell subset or site label for this specimen denotes: CD45RA+CCR7+. The nucleotide sequence reads TGTGCCTGGAGTCGTGACTGGGGGGATAACTATGGCTACACCTTC. Translation gives CAWSRDWGDNYGYTF.